This T cell receptor beta chain stems from a study of T cell responses to AZD1222 COVID-19 vaccine. Study overall: Recipients boosted at about 4 weeks or about 12 weeks are pooled. Study observations and caveats: Dominant CD4 TCR responses targeted spike regions 160-218 and 743-854.

Worth noting for this clone: No antigen is known for it.

Germline loops: CDR1 SEHNR, CDR2 FQNEAQ (reference sequence). The J segment lost 4 bases and the V segment lost 5 bases, leaving 12 bases of the junction unmatched. The CDR3 is 17 residues long. Method: immunoSEQ multiplex PCR; TCRdb's copy keeps in-frame clones and lacks some. The table has 150,000 to 200,000 clones, about 92% seen once. Material: peripheral blood, obtained on day 0 of AZD1222 vaccination. This chain uses TRBV7-9 with TRBJ1-4; 8 positions agree with TRBD1. This clonotype was obtained from an adult in good health. As DNA, the CDR3 is TGTGCCAGCAGCCCCGGACAGGGCCCATTTCTTAATGAAAAACTGTTTTTT. Amino acid sequence: CASSPGQGPFLNEKLFF.